Listed here are 16 T cell receptor beta chains from one sample, sequenced in a study of blood T cell repertoires in COVID-19. Produced via immunoSEQ multiplex PCR; TCRdb's table is partial and in-frame only. In the table there are 200,000 to 250,000 clones, approximately 86% of which are singletons. Sequencing was carried out using PBMCs or T cells enriched from blood (not recorded which). Every receptor here comes from a woman in her 30s with acute COVID-19.

This chain connects TRBV14 to TRBJ2-6, with TRBD1 identical over 12 bases. Germline loops: CDR1 SGHDN, CDR2 FVKESK. V lost 4 bases to trimming and J lost 5 bases; unmatched junction nucleotides: 3. The CDR3 length is 16 residues. CDR3 DNA: TGTGCCAGCAGCCCCGGGACAGGGGGCTGGGCCAACGTCCTGACTTTC. The encoded protein is CASSPGTGGWANVLTF. The full variable domain, rest sourced from reference TRBV14 and TRBJ2-6, is EAGVTQFPSHSVIEKGQTVTLRCDPISGHDNLYWYRRVMGKEIKFLLHFVKESKQDESGMPNNRFLAERTGGTYSTLKVQPAELEDSGVYFCASSPGTGGWANVLTFGAGSRLTVL.

J is TRBJ1-2 and V is TRBV6-5; 9 bases line up with TRBD1. The V and J ends lost 7 bases and 6 bases, in that order; junction bases with no gene match: 9. The length of the CDR3 is 14 residues. Per germline, CDR1 MNHEY and CDR2 SVGAGI. The CDR3 DNA is TGTGCCAGCACCTCGTACAGGGGGCGGGATGGCTACACCTTC. This translates into CASTSYRGRDGYTF.

The gene calls are TRBV6-5 and TRBJ2-7, with TRBD2 matching 12 bases. Germline V CDR1 and CDR2: MNHEY, SVGAGI. There are 16 residues in the CDR3. V shed 4 bases and J 4 bases; nucleotides not matched to a gene: 8. CDR3 in amino acids: CASSSLTSGRSYEQYF. CDR3 DNA: TGTGCCAGCAGTTCCCTAACTAGCGGGAGGTCTTACGAGCAGTACTTC.

J is TRBJ1-2 and V is TRBV5-6, with D maybe TRBD1 (6 bases). CDR1 and CDR2 from the germline V gene are SGHDT and YYEEEE. The CDR3 has 17 amino acids. V was trimmed by 7 bases and J by 5 bases, leaving 27 bases between them. In DNA form, the CDR3 reads TGTGCCAGCCTGGCCCTCGGGGGGCTGGGGGTGCTGTATGGCTACACCTTC. It translates to CASLALGGLGVLYGYTF.

Worth noting for this clone: No DNA is shown, since the ends of the CDR3 on it are uncertain; the CDR3 is the one TCRdb lists. V gene TRBV6-1 combines with J gene TRBJ2-2; the table gives TRBD2 as D, unverified against the DNA. CDR1 and CDR2 (germline): MNHNS, SASEGT. Ends included, the CDR3 has 13 residues. The CDR3 sequence: CASSERRAGELFF.

J is TRBJ2-2 and V is TRBV15; TRBD2 aligns across 7 bases. Unmatched junction bases numbered 4, after V lost 0 bases and J lost 3 bases. The CDR3 loop spans 16 amino acids. CDR1 LNHNV and CDR2 YYDKDF come from the germline V gene (reference sequence). The CDR3 nucleotides are TGTGCCACCAGCAGAGATGGAGGGAGGGACACCGGGGAGCTGTTTTTT. Translated: CATSRDGGRDTGELFF.

The V gene is TRBV7-6, the J gene TRBJ1-3; D is ambiguous. V lost 5 bases, J lost 3 bases, and 11 bases lay in between. Germline-derived CDR1 and CDR2 are SGHVS and FNYEAQ. This CDR3 has 14 amino acids. CDR3 region: CASSLTRSGNTIYF. Written as DNA, the CDR3 is TGTGCCAGCAGCCTCACAAGGAGTGGAAACACCATATATTTT.

This clone is a singleton in its sample. The chain is built from TRBV5-6 and TRBJ2-7; 8 positions match TRBD1. The V gene's germline CDR1 is SGHDT and CDR2 YYEEEE. The CDR3 is made up of 16 amino acids. The junction had 9 bases not matched to a gene; V was cut back by 4 bases and J by 0 bases. CDR3 protein: CASSHRDRIISYEQYF. Here the CDR3 DNA reads TGTGCCAGCAGCCACCGGGACAGGATCATCTCCTACGAGCAGTACTTC.

The chain is built from TRBV19 and TRBJ1-1, with 7 bases fitting TRBD1. The CDR3 extends over 15 amino acids. V lost 4 bases to trimming and J lost 2 bases; unmatched junction nucleotides: 7. Germline V gene sequence: CDR1 LNHDA, CDR2 SQIVND (reference sequence). For the CDR3, the DNA is TGTGCCAGTAGTAGGTACGGGACAGCAAACACTGAAGCTTTCTTT. It translates to CASSRYGTANTEAFF.

J is TRBJ1-3 and V is TRBV9; no firm D call. Germline CDR1 and CDR2: SGDLS and YYNGEE. The CDR3 is 16 amino acids. V gave up 0 bases and J gave up 0 bases, with 10 bases separating them. The CDR3 loop reads CASSVASPISGNTIYF. CDR3 in DNA: TGTGCCAGCAGCGTAGCTAGTCCGATCTCTGGAAACACCATATATTTT.

V and J are TRBV7-2 and TRBJ2-7; D is perhaps TRBD2 (6 bases). Trimming left V 1 base short and J 7 bases short, with 26 bases between. Germline values: CDR1 SGHTA, CDR2 FQGNSA. This CDR3 comprises 18 residues. The DNA for the CDR3 is TGTGCCAGCAGCTTAGTCCCCCCTGGGACTGGCTTCGGGCGGGAGCAGTACTTC. Protein: CASSLVPPGTGFGREQYF.

The V call is TRBV3-1 (or the pseudogene TRBV3-2), the J call TRBJ2-5; D gene uncertain. V shed 8 bases and J shed 4 bases, with 14 bases lying between them. This CDR3 has 13 residues. Germline CDR1 and CDR2: LGHDT and YNNKEL (reference sequence). The CDR3 sequence is CASWSSFAETQYF. CDR3 nucleotides: TGTGCCAGCTGGAGTAGTTTCGCAGAGACCCAGTACTTC.

The chain joins TRBV5-1 to TRBJ2-3; 14 nucleotides line up with TRBD2. In germline, CDR1 is SGHRS, CDR2 YFSETQ. V trimming: 4 bases; J trimming: 4 bases; junction bases outside the gene matches: 5. CDR3 size: 16 residues. CDR3 amino acids: CASSPGLAGVSDTQYF. The CDR3 DNA is TGCGCCAGCAGCCCGGGACTAGCGGGAGTCTCAGATACGCAGTATTTT. Full variable domain (outside the CDR3, taken from reference TRBV5-1 and TRBJ2-3): KAGVTQTPRYLIKTRGQQVTLSCSPISGHRSVSWYQQTPGQGLQFLFEYFSETQRNKGNFPGRFSGRQFSNSRSEMNVSTLELGDSALYLCASSPGLAGVSDTQYFGPGTRLTVL.

V gene TRBV11-2 combines with J gene TRBJ2-5; TRBD1 is a possible D gene (5 bases). Looked up from germline, CDR1 is SGHAT and CDR2 is FQNNGV. CDR3 length equals 14 residues. Trimming pared 1 base from V and 1 base from J, leaving 7 bases between. The CDR3 spells CASSLGQRQETQYF. For the CDR3, the DNA is TGTGCCAGCAGCTTAGGACAGCGCCAAGAGACCCAGTACTTC. Full variable domain (outside the CDR3, taken from reference TRBV11-2 and TRBJ2-5): EAGVAQSPRYKIIEKRQSVAFWCNPISGHATLYWYQQILGQGPKLLIQFQNNGVVDDSQLPKDRFSAERLKGVDSTLKIQPAKLEDSAVYLCASSLGQRQETQYFGPGTRLLVL.

The chain recombines TRBV6-5 with TRBJ2-3; 8 bases line up with TRBD1. In germline, CDR1 is MNHEY, CDR2 SVGAGI. V gave up 7 bases and J gave up 6 bases; unmatched junction bases: 12. There are 15 residues in the CDR3. In DNA form, the CDR3 reads TGTGCCAGCAACCCGACAGGGGCCTCCACGGATACGCAGTATTTT. Translating gives CASNPTGASTDTQYF.

The chain employs TRBV4-1 and TRBJ1-2; a possible D gene is TRBD1 (5 bases). The V and J ends lost 1 base and 4 bases respectively, with 10 bases between them. The V gene's germline CDR1 is MGHRA and CDR2 YSYEKL. CDR3 size: 14 residues. For the CDR3, the DNA is TGCGCCAGCAGCCAAGCAGGGTTTGTCTATGGCTACACCTTC. Translating it yields CASSQAGFVYGYTF.